Only a few counts were recorded for the clone carrying this T cell receptor (beta chain). The data stem from a study of blood T cell repertoires in COVID-19. Adults between about 18 and 95 years of age took part from 20 to 25 US areas. Participants' reported clinical history set cohort assignment. Recovered participants had two consecutive negative NP/OP PCR tests, healthcare professional clearance, or symptom resolution. Repertoires were generated with immunoSEQ multiplex PCR, while TCRdb's copy carries only in-frame clones and drops some. The sample holds over 200,000 clones, 65% to 90% seen once. Sequenced input: PBMCs or T cells enriched from blood (not recorded which). The clonotype comes from a man between 18 and 35 years old who had recovered from COVID-19.

The CDR3 loop is CASSVPGQQPYYTF. For the CDR3, the DNA is TGTGCCAGTAGTGTCCCGGGACAGCAGCCCTACTACACCTTC. The chain employs TRBV19 and TRBJ1-2, with 7 bases lining up with TRBD1. The germline V gene has CDR1 LNHDA and CDR2 SQIVND (reference sequence). The length of the CDR3 is 14 residues. V lost 5 bases, J lost 10 bases, and 13 bases stayed unmatched. Complete variable domain (other parts from reference TRBV19 and TRBJ1-2): DGGITQSPKYLFRKEGQNVTLSCEQNLNHDAMYWYRQDPGQGLRLIYYSQIVNDFQKGDIAEGYSVSREKKESFPLTVTSAQKNPTAFYLCASSVPGQQPYYTFGSGTRLTVV.